Detailed here is one T cell receptor beta chain. TCR beta cDNA was made by 5'RACE template switching with UMIs. Reprocessing the 5' RACE reads, TCRdb reports a single entry for every CDR3 protein and omits DNA. The sample's table shows 350,000 to 500,000 distinct CDR3 sequences. The CDR3 spans 16 residues. Germline assignment: CDR1 LGHNA and CDR2 YSLEER. This sample is drawn from a study of T cells expressing NK-cell markers. Across the whole study: The TCR beta repertoires originated in sorted CD3+CD56+NKG2C+, CD3+CD56+NKG2C- and CD3+CD56-NKG2C+ T cells.

The receptor was derived from a woman aged 18-69 years in good health. Sequenced material: blood T cells: a sorted CD56 or NKG2C T cell subset, CD4+ or CD8+ T cells, or bulk PBMC T cells (not recorded which). This chain links TRBV4-3 with TRBJ2-7; TCRdb's assignment of TRBD2 cannot be checked, as there is no DNA. CDR3 sequence: CASSQEITSGSYEQYF.